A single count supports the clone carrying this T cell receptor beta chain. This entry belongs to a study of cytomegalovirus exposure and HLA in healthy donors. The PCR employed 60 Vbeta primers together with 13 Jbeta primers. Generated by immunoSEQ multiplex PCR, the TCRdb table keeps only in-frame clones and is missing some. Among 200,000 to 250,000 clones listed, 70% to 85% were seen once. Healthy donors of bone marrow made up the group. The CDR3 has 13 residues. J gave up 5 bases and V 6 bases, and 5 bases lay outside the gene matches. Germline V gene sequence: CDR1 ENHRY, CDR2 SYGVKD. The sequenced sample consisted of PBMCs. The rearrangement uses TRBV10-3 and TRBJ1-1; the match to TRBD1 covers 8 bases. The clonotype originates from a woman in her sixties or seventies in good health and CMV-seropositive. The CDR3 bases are TGTGCCATCAGAAGACAGGGGCGAACTGAAGCTTTCTTT. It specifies CAIRRQGRTEAFF.